The clone carrying this TCR beta chain has more than one count but fewer than ten. Its matching antigen is unknown. These data belong to a study of cytomegalovirus exposure and HLA in healthy donors. Whereas donors were nominally healthy upon sampling, unrecorded immune exposures were probable. V was pared by 6 bases and J by 3 bases, with 7 bases of the junction left unmatched. CDR1 and CDR2 (germline): MNHEY, SMNVEV (reference sequence). The CDR3 covers 14 residues. PCR involved 60 Vbeta and 13 Jbeta primers. Sequenced by immunoSEQ multiplex PCR; TCRdb stores in-frame clones only, minus some. Among some 200,000 clones listed, roughly 74% were seen once. Study conclusions and caveats: The availability of immune exposure information extended only to CMV serostatus.

This chain links TRBV27 with TRBJ2-7, with 8 bases fitting TRBD2. This receptor was taken from a female donor in good health and CMV-seronegative. Sequencing was carried out using PBMCs. In nucleotides, the CDR3 is TGTGCCAGCAGCAGAGCGGGAGAGGACTACGAGCAGTACTTC. This codes for CASSRAGEDYEQYF.